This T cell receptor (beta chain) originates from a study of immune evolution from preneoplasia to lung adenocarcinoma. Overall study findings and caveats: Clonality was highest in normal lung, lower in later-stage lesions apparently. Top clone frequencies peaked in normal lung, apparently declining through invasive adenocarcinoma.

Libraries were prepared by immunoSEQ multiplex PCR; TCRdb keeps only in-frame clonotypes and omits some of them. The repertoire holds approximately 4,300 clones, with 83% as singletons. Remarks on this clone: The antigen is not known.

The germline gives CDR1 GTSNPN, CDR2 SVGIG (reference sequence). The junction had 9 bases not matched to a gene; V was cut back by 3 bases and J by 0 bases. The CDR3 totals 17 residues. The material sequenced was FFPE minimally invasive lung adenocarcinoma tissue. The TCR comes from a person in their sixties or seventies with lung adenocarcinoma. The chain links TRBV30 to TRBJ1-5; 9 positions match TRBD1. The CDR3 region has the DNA TGTGCCTGGAGCCCTAGGGACAGGGTCGATAGCAATCAGCCCCAGCATTTT. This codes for CAWSPRDRVDSNQPQHF.